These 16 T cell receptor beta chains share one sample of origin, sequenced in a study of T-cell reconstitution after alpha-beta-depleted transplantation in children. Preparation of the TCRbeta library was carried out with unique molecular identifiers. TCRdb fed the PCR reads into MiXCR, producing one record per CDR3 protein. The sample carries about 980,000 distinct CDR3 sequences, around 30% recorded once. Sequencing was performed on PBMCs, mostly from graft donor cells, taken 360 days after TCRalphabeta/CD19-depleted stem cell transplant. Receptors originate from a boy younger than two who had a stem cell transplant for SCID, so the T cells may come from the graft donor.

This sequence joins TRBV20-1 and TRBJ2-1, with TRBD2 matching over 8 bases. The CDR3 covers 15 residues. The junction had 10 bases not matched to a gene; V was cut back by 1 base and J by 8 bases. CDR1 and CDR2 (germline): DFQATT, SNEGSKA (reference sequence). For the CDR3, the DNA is TGCAGTGCTAGAGTTAACGGGGGGGCCGCGGATGAGCAGTTCTTC. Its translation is CSARVNGGAADEQFF.

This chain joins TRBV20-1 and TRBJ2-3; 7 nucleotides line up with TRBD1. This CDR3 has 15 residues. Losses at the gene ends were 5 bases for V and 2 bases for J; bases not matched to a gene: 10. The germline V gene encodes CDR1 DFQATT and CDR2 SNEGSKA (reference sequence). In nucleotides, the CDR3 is TGCAGTGCTGTGACGGGACAGATACCCACAGATACGCAGTATTTT. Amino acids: CSAVTGQIPTDTQYF.

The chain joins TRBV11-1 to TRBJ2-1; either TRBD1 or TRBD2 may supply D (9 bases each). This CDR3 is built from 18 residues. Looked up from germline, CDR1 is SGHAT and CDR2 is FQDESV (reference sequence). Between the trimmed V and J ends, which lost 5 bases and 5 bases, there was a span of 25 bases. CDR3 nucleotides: TGTGCCAGCAGCCCCGGGACAGGGCGGGGACTAGCTCACAATGAGCAGTTCTTC. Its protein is CASSPGTGRGLAHNEQFF.

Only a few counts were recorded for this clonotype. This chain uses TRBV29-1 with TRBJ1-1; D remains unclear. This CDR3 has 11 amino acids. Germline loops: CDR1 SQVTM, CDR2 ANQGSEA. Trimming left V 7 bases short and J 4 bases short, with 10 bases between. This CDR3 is CSALWGTEAFF. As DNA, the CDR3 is TGCAGCGCCTTGTGGGGCACTGAAGCTTTCTTT.

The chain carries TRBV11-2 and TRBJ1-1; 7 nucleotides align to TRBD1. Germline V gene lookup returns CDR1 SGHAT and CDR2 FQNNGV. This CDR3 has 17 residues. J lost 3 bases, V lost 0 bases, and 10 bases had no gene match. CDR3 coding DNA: TGTGCCAGCAGCTTAGATTCGGGGGGGACAGCCTACACTGAAGCTTTCTTT. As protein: CASSLDSGGTAYTEAFF.

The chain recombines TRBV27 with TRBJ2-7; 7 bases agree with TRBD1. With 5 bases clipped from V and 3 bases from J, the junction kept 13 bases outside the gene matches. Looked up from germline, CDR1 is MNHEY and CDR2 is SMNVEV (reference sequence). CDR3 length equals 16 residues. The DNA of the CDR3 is TGTGCCAGCAGTCGTACAGGGGACCGCTACTACTACGAGCAGTACTTC. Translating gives CASSRTGDRYYYEQYF.

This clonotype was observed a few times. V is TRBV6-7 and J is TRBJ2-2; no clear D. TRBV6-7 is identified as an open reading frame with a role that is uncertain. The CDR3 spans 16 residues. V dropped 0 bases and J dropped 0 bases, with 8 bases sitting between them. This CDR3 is CASSYSENTNTGELFF. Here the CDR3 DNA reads TGTGCCAGCAGTTACTCTGAGAACACGAACACCGGGGAGCTGTTTTTT.

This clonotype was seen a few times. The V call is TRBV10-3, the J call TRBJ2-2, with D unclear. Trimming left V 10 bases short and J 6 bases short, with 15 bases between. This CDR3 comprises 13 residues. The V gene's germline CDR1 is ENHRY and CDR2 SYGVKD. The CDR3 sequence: CATGWTAPGELFF. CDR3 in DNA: TGTGCCACCGGGTGGACGGCTCCCGGGGAGCTGTTTTTT.

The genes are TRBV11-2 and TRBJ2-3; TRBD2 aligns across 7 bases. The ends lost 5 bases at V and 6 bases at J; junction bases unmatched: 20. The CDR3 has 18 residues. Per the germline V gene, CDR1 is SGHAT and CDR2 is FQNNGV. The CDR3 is CASSLYTWTSENWDTQYF. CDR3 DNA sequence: TGTGCCAGCAGCCTGTATACCTGGACTAGTGAAAATTGGGATACGCAGTATTTT. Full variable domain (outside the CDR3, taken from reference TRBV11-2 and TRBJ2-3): EAGVAQSPRYKIIEKRQSVAFWCNPISGHATLYWYQQILGQGPKLLIQFQNNGVVDDSQLPKDRFSAERLKGVDSTLKIQPAKLEDSAVYLCASSLYTWTSENWDTQYFGPGTRLTVL.

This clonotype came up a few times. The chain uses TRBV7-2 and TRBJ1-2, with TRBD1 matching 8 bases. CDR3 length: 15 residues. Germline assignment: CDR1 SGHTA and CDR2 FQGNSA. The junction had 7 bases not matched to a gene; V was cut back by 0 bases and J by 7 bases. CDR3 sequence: CASSLADRGRRGYTF. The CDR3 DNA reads TGTGCCAGCAGCTTAGCCGACAGGGGACGTCGTGGCTACACCTTC. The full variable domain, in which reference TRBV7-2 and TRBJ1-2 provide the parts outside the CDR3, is GAGVSQSPSNKVTEKGKDVELRCDPISGHTALYWYRQSLGQGLEFLIYFQGNSAPDKSGLPSDRFSAERTGGSVSTLTIQRTQQEDSAVYLCASSLADRGRRGYTFGSGTRLTVV.

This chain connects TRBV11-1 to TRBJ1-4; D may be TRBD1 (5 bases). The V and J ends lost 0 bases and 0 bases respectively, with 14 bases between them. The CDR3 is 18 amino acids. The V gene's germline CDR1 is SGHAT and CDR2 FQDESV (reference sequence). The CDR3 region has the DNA TGTGCCAGCAGCTTAGCTGGACGGGACGCTGCAACTAATGAAAAACTGTTTTTT. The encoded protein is CASSLAGRDAATNEKLFF.

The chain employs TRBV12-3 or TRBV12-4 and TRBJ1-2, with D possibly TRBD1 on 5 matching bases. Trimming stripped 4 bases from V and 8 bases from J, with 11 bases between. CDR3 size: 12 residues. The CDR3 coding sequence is TGTGCCAGCAGTTGGGACCTAGGAGGCTACACCTTC. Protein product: CASSWDLGGYTF.

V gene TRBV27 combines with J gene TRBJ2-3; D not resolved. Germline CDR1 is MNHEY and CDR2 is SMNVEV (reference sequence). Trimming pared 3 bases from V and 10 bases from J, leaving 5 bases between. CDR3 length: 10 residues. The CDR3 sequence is CASSLAPQYF. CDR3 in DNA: TGTGCCAGCAGTTTGGCTCCGCAGTATTTT.

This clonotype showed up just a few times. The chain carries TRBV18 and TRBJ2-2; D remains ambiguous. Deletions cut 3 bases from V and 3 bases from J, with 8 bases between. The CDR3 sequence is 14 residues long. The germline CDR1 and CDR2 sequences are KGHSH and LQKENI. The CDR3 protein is CASSPRSDTGELFF. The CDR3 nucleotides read TGTGCCAGCTCACCTAGGAGCGACACCGGGGAGCTGTTTTTT.

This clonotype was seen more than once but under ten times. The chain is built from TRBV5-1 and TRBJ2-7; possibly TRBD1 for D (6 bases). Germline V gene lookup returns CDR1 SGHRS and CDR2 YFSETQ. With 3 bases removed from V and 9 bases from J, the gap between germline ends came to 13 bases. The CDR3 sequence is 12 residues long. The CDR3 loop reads CASSSQGERQYF. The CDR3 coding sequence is TGCGCCAGCAGCTCACAGGGAGAGCGGCAGTACTTC.

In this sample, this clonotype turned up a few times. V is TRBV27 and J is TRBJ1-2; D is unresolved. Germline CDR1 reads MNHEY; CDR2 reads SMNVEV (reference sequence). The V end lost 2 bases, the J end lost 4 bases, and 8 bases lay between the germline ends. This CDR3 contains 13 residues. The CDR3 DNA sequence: TGTGCCAGCAGTTTAATACCCGGCTATGGCTACACCTTC. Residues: CASSLIPGYGYTF.